This TCR beta chain stems from a study of blood T cells in healthy people across ages. A minimum of 7 million PBMCs was isolated per sample. The CDR3 is 17 amino acids. Germline V gene lookup returns CDR1 SEHNR and CDR2 FQNEAQ (reference sequence). Combining a sample-barcoded 5' primer with a J-beta primer mix, a second PCR ran for roughly 6 to 11 cycles. TCRdb called the 5' RACE reads again in MiXCR, with one record for every CDR3 protein. The sample carries over 1,500,000 distinct CDR3 sequences, around 42% recorded once. The chain couples TRBV7-9 to TRBJ2-7; 9 positions agree with TRBD1. The J call is in doubt because the DNA end fits TRBJ2-5 better. Sequencing was performed on blood. The source of this sequence is a human donor in good health. CDR3 amino acids: CASGTLTGDRARETQYF. The CDR3 DNA follows: TGTGCCAGCGGTACTCTTACCGGGGACAGGGCCAGGGAGACCCAGTACTTC.